Shown below are 13 T cell receptor beta chains from a single sample sequenced in a study of blood T cell repertoires in COVID-19 (TCRdb year 2020). Libraries were prepared through the immunoSEQ multiplex PCR assay. The source is immuneACCESS, and TCRdb retained only in-frame sequences with V and J called. Part of the clones is not carried over; for the studies checked, unresolved V genes explain less than half of this, and the remainder is unexplained. The table for this sample lists approximately 300,000 clones; 90% of them were counted only once. The ten largest account for 2.6% of the sample. Sequencing used PBMCs or T cells enriched from blood (not recorded which). These TCRs come from a man in his sixties who had recovered from COVID-19.

The V call is TRBV5-1, the J call TRBJ1-1; tentative D call: TRBD1 (5 bases). The CDR3 covers 13 residues. CDR1 is SGHRS, CDR2 YFSETQ, per germline. Trimming pared 4 bases from V and 1 base from J, leaving 8 bases between. In DNA form, the CDR3 reads TGCGCCAGCAGCCCGGGGGAGAACACTGAAGCTTTCTTT. It encodes CASSPGENTEAFF.

CDR3 DNA sequence: TGTGCCAGCAGTTCGCCTCAGGGGGGTGAAGCTTTCTTT. Its translation is CASSSPQGGEAFF. V gene TRBV6-2 or TRBV6-3 combines with J gene TRBJ1-1; TRBD1 aligns across 7 bases. CDR1 is MNHEY, CDR2 SVGEGT, per germline. V shed 4 bases and J 7 bases; nucleotides not matched to a gene: 6. The CDR3 has 13 residues.

The rearrangement links TRBV25-1 to TRBJ2-7; D not certain. The CDR3 loop spans 11 amino acids. Trimming shortened V by 4 bases and J by 4 bases, and 5 bases separated the two germline ends. Germline values: CDR1 MGHDK, CDR2 SYGVNS. CDR3 sequence reads: CASSGGYEQYF. Here the CDR3 DNA reads TGTGCCAGCAGTGGAGGATACGAGCAGTACTTC.

V is TRBV5-6 and J is TRBJ2-7; D might be TRBD2 (6 bases). Germline V CDR1 and CDR2: SGHDT, YYEEEE. CDR3 length: 14 residues. V was clipped by 4 bases and J by 3 bases, with 14 bases between them. This CDR3 reads CASSPGGTLYEQYF. The DNA of the CDR3 is TGTGCCAGCAGCCCTGGCGGGACCCTCTACGAGCAGTACTTC.

This rearrangement joins TRBV10-3 to TRBJ1-1; D uncertain. V lost 10 bases to trimming and J lost 6 bases, with 18 bases between them. Germline CDR1 ENHRY, CDR2 SYGVKD. The CDR3 contains 13 residues. In nucleotides, the CDR3 is TGTGCCAGCTTCCGGGAGCAAAAGGCTGAAGCTTTCTTT. Translation: CASFREQKAEAFF.

The V and J genes are TRBV4-3 and TRBJ1-6; TRBD1 aligns across 9 bases. Per germline, CDR1 LGHNA and CDR2 YSLEER. The CDR3 runs to 15 residues. The J segment lost 7 bases and the V segment lost 4 bases, leaving 5 bases of the junction unmatched. The CDR3 DNA follows: TGCGCCAGCAGCCTTGGGACAGGGACGAATTCACCCCTCCACTTT. Amino acids: CASSLGTGTNSPLHF.

The V and J genes are TRBV13 and TRBJ2-1; 7 bases are shared with TRBD2. The CDR3 sequence is 16 residues long. CDR1 is PRHDT, CDR2 FYEKMQ, per germline (reference sequence). V lost 5 bases, J lost 0 bases, and 7 bases stayed unmatched. The CDR3 nucleotides read TGTGCCAGCAGCGGTAGCGGGTTGAGCTCCTACAATGAGCAGTTCTTC. Its translation: CASSGSGLSSYNEQFF.

The chain has TRBV6-5 and TRBJ2-3; the D is unclear. Germline V gives CDR1 MNHEY, CDR2 SVGAGI. The CDR3 sequence is 13 residues long. Trimming removed 6 bases from V and 2 bases from J, with 9 bases in between. CDR3 sequence reads: CASRRINTDTQYF. The CDR3 region has the DNA TGTGCCAGCAGGAGGATAAACACAGATACGCAGTATTTT.

The chain links TRBV4-1 to TRBJ2-5; TRBD1 matches 11 bases. Germline values: CDR1 MGHRA, CDR2 YSYEKL. Unmatched junction bases numbered 8, after V lost 0 bases and J lost 5 bases. The CDR3 is 17 amino acids. CDR3 sequence reads: CASSQDGRTGGWETQYF. The CDR3, as DNA: TGCGCCAGCAGCCAAGATGGTCGGACAGGGGGCTGGGAGACCCAGTACTTC.

The rearrangement links TRBV18 to TRBJ2-7, with D possibly matching TRBD2 (7 bases). CDR3 length: 14 residues. Germline V gene sequence: CDR1 KGHSH, CDR2 LQKENI. V was clipped by 3 bases and J by 6 bases, with 15 bases between them. The CDR3 is CASSPSGGNLEQYF. In DNA form, the CDR3 reads TGTGCCAGCTCACCCTCGGGGGGCAACCTCGAGCAGTACTTC.

The V call is TRBV6-5, the J call TRBJ2-5; 8 nucleotides line up with TRBD2. V was clipped by 0 bases and J by 4 bases; unmatched bases: 1. This CDR3 comprises 14 residues. CDR1 MNHEY and CDR2 SVGAGI come from the germline V gene. Written as DNA, the CDR3 is TGTGCCAGCAGTTACTCTACTAGCGGAGAGACCCAGTACTTC. This encodes CASSYSTSGETQYF.

This clone was seen only once. The V call is TRBV6-5, the J call TRBJ1-3; D gene ambiguous. The CDR3 has 14 amino acids. The germline V gene encodes CDR1 MNHEY and CDR2 SVGAGI. Between the trimmed V and J ends, which lost 6 bases and 2 bases, there was a span of 11 bases. The CDR3 DNA follows: TGTGCCAGCAGCCGCGACTTTACTGGAAACACCATATATTTT. Translated: CASSRDFTGNTIYF.

The chain has TRBV6-5 and TRBJ2-7; D remains ambiguous. Germline V gives CDR1 MNHEY, CDR2 SVGAGI. V shed 6 bases and J shed 3 bases, with 18 bases lying between them. CDR3 size: 15 residues. CDR3 amino acids: CASRVMNSLGYEQYF. In DNA form, the CDR3 reads TGTGCCAGCAGAGTCATGAACAGCCTTGGCTACGAGCAGTACTTC.